This T cell receptor (beta chain) was observed in a study of OX40 agonist ivuxolimab in advanced cancers. About the research overall: People who had prior anti-PD-1, anti-PD-L1 or anti-CTLA-4 therapy could take part, and around 39% had some. General study points: Expanded clones were, on average, more numerous among CD8+ T cells than CD4+.

On this clone: What it binds is unknown.

Germline V lookup: CDR1 MGHDK, CDR2 SYGVNS. The V and J ends lost 4 bases and 1 base respectively, with 10 bases between them. The CDR3 consists of 15 residues. Assay used: immunoSEQ multiplex PCR; TCRdb lists only in-frame clones, some missing. The table has roughly 70,000 clones, approximately 86% seen once. Sequences were derived from CD4+ or CD8+ T cells sorted from blood, sampled in a trial of the OX40 agonist ivuxolimab. The chain employs TRBV25-1 and TRBJ2-2; a weak D match, TRBD1 (6 bases). The sequence came from an adult with an advanced solid tumor such as melanoma, head and neck, liver or kidney cancer. The CDR3 sequence is CASSVPGQNTGELFF. The CDR3 DNA reads as TGTGCCAGCAGTGTGCCGGGACAGAACACCGGGGAGCTGTTTTTT.